The clone carrying this T cell receptor beta chain was observed many times. These data belong to a study of T-cell reconstitution after alpha-beta-depleted transplantation in children. There are 16 residues in the CDR3. From germline, CDR1 is SGHTA and CDR2 FQGNSA. Trimming took off 1 base at V and 0 bases at J, with 10 bases between the two ends. Unique molecular identifiers were built into the TCRbeta library. Each CDR3 protein is one row after TCRdb ran MiXCR on the PCR reads. The repertoire has approximately 400,000 distinct CDR3 sequences, under 13% of them found once; the top ten carry roughly 5%.

Sequences were derived from PBMCs from the stem cell graft donor, sampled from the stem cell graft. This TCR came from a human donor who donated a stem cell graft to a child with acute myeloid leukemia. The chain links TRBV7-2 to TRBJ1-3, with D tentatively TRBD1 (6 bases). The CDR3 is CASSLGQGTSGNTIYF. The CDR3 nucleotides read TGTGCCAGCAGCTTAGGGCAGGGGACCTCTGGAAACACCATATATTTT.